This TCR beta chain was identified in a study of T-cell reconstitution after alpha-beta-depleted transplantation in children. CDR3 size: 14 residues. The V and J ends lost 3 bases and 1 base, in that order; junction bases with no gene match: 3. Germline assignment: CDR1 DFQATT and CDR2 SNEGSKA (reference sequence). Findings and limits, study-wide: Fresh T-cell production supplied most of the T-cell counts and diversity seen one year after transplant. It was surviving recipient T cells and thymic progenitors that gave some patients high TCRbeta diversity at day 60. There were reportedly several hundred expanded graft clones from which alpha-beta T cells came about two months after transplant.

Comments on this clonotype: Its matching antigen is unknown.

The TCRbeta library was prepared with unique molecular identifiers. TCRdb redid the calling of the PCR reads with MiXCR, one entry per CDR3 protein. The data hold about 440,000 distinct CDR3 sequences, with roughly two fifths observed a single time. This sample comprised PBMCs, obtained before TCRalphabeta/CD19-depleted stem cell transplant. The V and J genes are TRBV20-1 and TRBJ2-3, with TRBD2 identical over 8 bases. The receptor comes from a girl aged 2 to 10 with aplastic anemia, due to receive a stem cell transplant. This chain's CDR3 is CSASGREGTDTQYF. For the CDR3, the DNA is TGCAGTGCTAGCGGGAGGGAGGGCACAGATACGCAGTATTTT.